This TCR beta chain originates from a study of T cell changes during pregnancy in multiple sclerosis. Profiling relied on immunoSEQ multiplex PCR, and the TCRdb table lists in-frame clones only, not all of them. This sample carries tens of thousands of clones, around nine tenths of them seen once, and the ten largest clones take about 3.5%. Germline lookup yields CDR1 SGHNT and CDR2 YYREEE (reference sequence). Trimming removed 4 bases from V and 3 bases from J; junction bases left unmatched: 5. There are 15 residues in the CDR3. The chain couples TRBV5-4 to TRBJ2-5, with 11 bases lining up with TRBD2. The sequence came from a female donor with multiple sclerosis, enrolled in a pregnancy study. This material consisted of peripheral blood, taken before pregnancy. For the CDR3, the DNA is TGTGCCAGCAGCGCGGGACTAGCGGTCGAAGAGACCCAGTACTTC. Translation: CASSAGLAVEETQYF.